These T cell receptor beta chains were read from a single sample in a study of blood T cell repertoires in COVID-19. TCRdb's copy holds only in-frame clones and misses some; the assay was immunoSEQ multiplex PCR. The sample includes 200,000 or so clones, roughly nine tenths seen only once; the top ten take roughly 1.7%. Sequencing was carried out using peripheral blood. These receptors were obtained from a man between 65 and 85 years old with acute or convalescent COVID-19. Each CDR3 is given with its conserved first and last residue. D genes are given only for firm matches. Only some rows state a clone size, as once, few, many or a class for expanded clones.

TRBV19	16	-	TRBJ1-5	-	CASSISDSVLNQPQHF	TGTGCCAGTAGTATAAGTGATTCAGTCCTCAATCAGCCCCAGCATTTT
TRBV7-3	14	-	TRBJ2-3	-	CASSLRGDTDTQYF	TGTGCCAGCAGCCTAAGGGGGGACACAGATACGCAGTATTTT
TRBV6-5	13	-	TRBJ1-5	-	CASKGDLVQPQHF	TGTGCCAGCAAAGGGGATTTGGTTCAGCCCCAGCATTTT
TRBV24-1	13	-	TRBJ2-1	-	CATSDPGWDEQFF	TGTGCCACCAGTGACCCAGGGTGGGATGAGCAGTTCTTC
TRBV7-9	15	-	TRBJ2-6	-	CASSPGVSGANVLTF	TGTGCCAGCAGCCCAGGGGTTTCTGGGGCCAACGTCCTGACTTTC
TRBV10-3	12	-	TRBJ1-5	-	CAISGQNQPQHF	TGTGCCATCAGTGGACAGAATCAGCCCCAGCATTTT
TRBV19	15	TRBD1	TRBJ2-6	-	CASSTGTGRANVLTF	TGTGCCAGTAGTACCGGGACAGGGAGAGCCAACGTCCTGACTTTC
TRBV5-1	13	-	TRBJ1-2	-	CASSLVGADGYTF	TGCGCCAGCAGCTTGGTGGGGGCCGATGGCTACACCTTC
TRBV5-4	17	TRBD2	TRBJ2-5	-	CASSPPPGLAGSETQYF	TGTGCCAGCAGCCCCCCCCCGGGACTAGCGGGATCAGAGACCCAGTACTTC
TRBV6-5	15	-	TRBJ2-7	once	CASSYFAPPAGEQYF	TGTGCCAGCAGTTACTTCGCGCCACCCGCGGGCGAGCAGTACTTC
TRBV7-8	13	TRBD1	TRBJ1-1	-	CASSRQGVGEAFF	TGTGCCAGCAGCCGACAGGGGGTGGGTGAAGCTTTCTTT
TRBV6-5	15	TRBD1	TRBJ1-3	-	CASGRGQPAGNTIYF	TGTGCCAGCGGTAGGGGGCAACCCGCTGGAAACACCATATATTTT
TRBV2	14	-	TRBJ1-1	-	CASNIGLQNTEAFF	TGTGCCAGCAACATTGGACTGCAGAACACTGAAGCTTTCTTT
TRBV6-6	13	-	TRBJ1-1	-	CASSSLRNTEAFF	TGTGCCAGCAGTTCCTTGAGGAACACTGAAGCTTTCTTT
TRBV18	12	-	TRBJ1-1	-	CASSQRTTEAFF	TGTGCCAGCTCACAGCGTACTACTGAAGCTTTCTTT
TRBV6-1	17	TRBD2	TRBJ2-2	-	CASSVDTSGSNTGELFF	TGTGCCAGCAGTGTGGACACTAGCGGGTCTAACACCGGGGAGCTGTTTTTT
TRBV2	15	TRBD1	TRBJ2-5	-	CASSDQGQPQETQYF	TGTGCCAGCAGTGACCAGGGACAGCCCCAAGAGACCCAGTACTTC
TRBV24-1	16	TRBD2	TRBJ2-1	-	CATSDQTSGNRVEQFF	TGTGCCACCAGTGATCAGACTAGCGGGAATCGGGTTGAGCAGTTCTTC
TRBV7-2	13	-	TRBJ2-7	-	CASSLASSYEQYF	TGTGCCAGCAGCTTAGCTTCATCCTACGAGCAGTACTTC
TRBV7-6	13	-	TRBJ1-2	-	CASSPRGKDGYTF	TGTGCCAGCAGCCCCAGGGGAAAGGATGGCTACACCTTC
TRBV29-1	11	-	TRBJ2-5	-	CSVRPGETQYF	TGCAGCGTCCGACCCGGGGAGACCCAGTACTTC
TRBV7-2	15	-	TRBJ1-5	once	CASSLVGQQNQPQHF	TGTGCCAGCAGCTTAGTTGGACAGCAGAATCAGCCCCAGCATTTT
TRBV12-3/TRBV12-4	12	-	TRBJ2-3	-	CASSLNTDTQYF	TGTGCCAGCAGCCTTAACACAGATACGCAGTATTTT
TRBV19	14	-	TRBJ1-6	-	CASSISGGSSPLHF	TGTGCCAGTAGTATCTCGGGGGGCAGCTCACCCCTCCACTTT
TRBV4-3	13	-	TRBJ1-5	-	CASSQDVYQPQHF	TGCGCCAGCAGCCAAGACGTCTATCAGCCCCAGCATTTT
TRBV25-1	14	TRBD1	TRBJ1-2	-	CASSVAGTGHGYTF	TGTGCCAGCAGTGTTGCCGGGACAGGGCACGGCTACACCTTC
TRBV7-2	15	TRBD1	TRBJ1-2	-	CASSFKGGFEYGYTF	TGTGCCAGCAGCTTTAAAGGGGGCTTCGAGTATGGCTACACCTTC
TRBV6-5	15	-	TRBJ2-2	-	CASSRGLLNTGELFF	TGTGCCAGCAGTCGAGGACTCTTGAACACCGGGGAGCTGTTTTTT